This T cell receptor (beta chain) was recovered during a study of blood T cell repertoires in COVID-19. Study as a whole: COVID-19 samples, acute and convalescent, were from the United States, Italy and Spain. From T cells, B-cell-depleted T cells, or PBMCs came the material, which was cDNA or gDNA.

Original data processing: Amplifying reference gene primers gave estimates of nucleated cell counts. Assay: immunoSEQ multiplex PCR; the TCRdb copy retains only in-frame clones and omits some. V, J and clone size were drawn from that table, and D and trimming were deduced from the DNA. The table has 85,000 to 100,000 clones, roughly 76% seen once. Trimming at V came to 3 bases and at J to 2 bases, leaving 6 bases not matched to a gene. Per germline, CDR1 LGHNA and CDR2 YSLEER. This CDR3 comprises 16 residues. Specimen: peripheral blood. The sequence came from an elderly man with COVID-19, enrolled during active disease. The chain carries TRBV4-3 and TRBJ1-2, with TRBD1 matching over 10 bases. The DNA of the CDR3 is TGCGCCAGCAGCCAGGGGACAGGGGATGAAAACTATGGCTACACCTTC. It encodes CASSQGTGDENYGYTF.